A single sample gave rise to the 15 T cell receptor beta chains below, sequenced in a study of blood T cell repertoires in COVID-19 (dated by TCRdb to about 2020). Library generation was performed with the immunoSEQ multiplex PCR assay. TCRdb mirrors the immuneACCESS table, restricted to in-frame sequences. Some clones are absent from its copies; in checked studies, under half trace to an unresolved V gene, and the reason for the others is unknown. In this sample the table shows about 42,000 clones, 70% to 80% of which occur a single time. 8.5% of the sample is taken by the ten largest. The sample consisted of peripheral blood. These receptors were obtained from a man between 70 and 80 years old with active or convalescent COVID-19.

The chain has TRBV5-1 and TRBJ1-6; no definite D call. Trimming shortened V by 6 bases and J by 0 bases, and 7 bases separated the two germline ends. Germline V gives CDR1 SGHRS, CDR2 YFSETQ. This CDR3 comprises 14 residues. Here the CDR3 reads CASTNSSYNSPLHF. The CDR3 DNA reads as TGCGCCAGCACTAACAGCTCCTATAATTCACCCCTCCACTTT. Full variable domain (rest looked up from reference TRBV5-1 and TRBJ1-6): KAGVTQTPRYLIKTRGQQVTLSCSPISGHRSVSWYQQTPGQGLQFLFEYFSETQRNKGNFPGRFSGRQFSNSRSEMNVSTLELGDSALYLCASTNSSYNSPLHFGNGTRLTVT.

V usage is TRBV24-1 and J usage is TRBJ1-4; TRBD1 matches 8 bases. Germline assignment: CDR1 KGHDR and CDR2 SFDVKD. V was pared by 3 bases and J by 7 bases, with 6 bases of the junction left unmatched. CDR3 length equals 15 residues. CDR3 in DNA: TGTGCCACCAGTGATGGACAGGGAGGTCGTGAAAAACTGTTTTTT. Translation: CATSDGQGGREKLFF.

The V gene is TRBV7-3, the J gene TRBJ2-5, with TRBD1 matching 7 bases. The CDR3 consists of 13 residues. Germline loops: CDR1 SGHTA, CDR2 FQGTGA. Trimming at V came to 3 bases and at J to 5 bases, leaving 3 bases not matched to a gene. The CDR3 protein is CASSFTGAETQYF. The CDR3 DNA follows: TGTGCCAGCAGCTTCACAGGGGCTGAGACCCAGTACTTC. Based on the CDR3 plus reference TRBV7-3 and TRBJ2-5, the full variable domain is GAGVSQTPSNKVTEKGKYVELRCDPISGHTALYWYRQSLGQGPEFLIYFQGTGAADDSGLPNDRFFAVRPEGSVSTLKIQRTERGDSAVYLCASSFTGAETQYFGPGTRLLVL.

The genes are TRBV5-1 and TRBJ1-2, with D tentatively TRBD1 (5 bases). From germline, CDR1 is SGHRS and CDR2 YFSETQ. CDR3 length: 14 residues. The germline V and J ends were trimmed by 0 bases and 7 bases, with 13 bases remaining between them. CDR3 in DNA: TGCGCCAGCAGCTTGGCTTCGGGGGTTGGTGGCTACACCTTC. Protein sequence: CASSLASGVGGYTF.

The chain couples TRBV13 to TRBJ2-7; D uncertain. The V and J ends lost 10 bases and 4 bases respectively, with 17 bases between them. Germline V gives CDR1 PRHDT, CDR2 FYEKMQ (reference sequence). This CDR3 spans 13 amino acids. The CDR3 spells CATGSGLLYEQYF. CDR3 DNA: TGTGCCACAGGTAGTGGCCTCTTATACGAGCAGTACTTC.

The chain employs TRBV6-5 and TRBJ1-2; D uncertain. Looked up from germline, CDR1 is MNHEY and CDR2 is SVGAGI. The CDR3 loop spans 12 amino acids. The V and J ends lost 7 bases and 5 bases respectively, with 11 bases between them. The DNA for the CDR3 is TGTGCCAGCACCCTGAGAGGGTATGGCTACACCTTC. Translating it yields CASTLRGYGYTF.

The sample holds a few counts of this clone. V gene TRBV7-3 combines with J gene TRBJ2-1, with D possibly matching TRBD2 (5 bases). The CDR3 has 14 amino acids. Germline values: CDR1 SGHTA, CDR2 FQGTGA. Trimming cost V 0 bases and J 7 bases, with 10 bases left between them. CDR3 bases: TGTGCCAGCAGCTTAACTGCGGGTCGAAATGAGCAGTTCTTC. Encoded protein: CASSLTAGRNEQFF. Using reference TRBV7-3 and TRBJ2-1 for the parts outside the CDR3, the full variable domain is GAGVSQTPSNKVTEKGKYVELRCDPISGHTALYWYRQSLGQGPEFLIYFQGTGAADDSGLPNDRFFAVRPEGSVSTLKIQRTERGDSAVYLCASSLTAGRNEQFFGPGTRLTVL.

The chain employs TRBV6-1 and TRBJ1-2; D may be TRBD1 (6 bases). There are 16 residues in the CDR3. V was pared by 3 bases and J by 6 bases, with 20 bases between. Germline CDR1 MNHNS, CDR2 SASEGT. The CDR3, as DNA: TGTGCCAGCAGTGAGACGGGACAAGGTAGAGGCCATGGCTACACCTTC. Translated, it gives CASSETGQGRGHGYTF.

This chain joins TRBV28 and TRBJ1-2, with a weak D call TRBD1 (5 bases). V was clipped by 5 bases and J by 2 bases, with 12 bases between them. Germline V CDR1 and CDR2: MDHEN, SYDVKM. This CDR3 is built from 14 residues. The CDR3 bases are TGTGCCAGCAGTACCCCTTCAGGGAACTATGGCTACACCTTC. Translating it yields CASSTPSGNYGYTF.

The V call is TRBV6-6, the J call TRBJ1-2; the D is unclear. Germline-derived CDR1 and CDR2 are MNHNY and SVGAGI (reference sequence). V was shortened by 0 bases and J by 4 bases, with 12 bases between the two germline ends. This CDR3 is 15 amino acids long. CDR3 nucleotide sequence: TGTGCCAGCAGTTACTCGACACAGCTGTCCTATGGCTACACCTTC. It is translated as CASSYSTQLSYGYTF.

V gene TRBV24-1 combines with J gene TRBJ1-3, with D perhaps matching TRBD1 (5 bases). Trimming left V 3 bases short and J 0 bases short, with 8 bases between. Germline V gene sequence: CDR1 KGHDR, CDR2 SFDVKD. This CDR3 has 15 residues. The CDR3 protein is CATSDTGGSGNTIYF. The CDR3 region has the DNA TGTGCCACCAGTGATACAGGCGGCTCTGGAAACACCATATATTTT.

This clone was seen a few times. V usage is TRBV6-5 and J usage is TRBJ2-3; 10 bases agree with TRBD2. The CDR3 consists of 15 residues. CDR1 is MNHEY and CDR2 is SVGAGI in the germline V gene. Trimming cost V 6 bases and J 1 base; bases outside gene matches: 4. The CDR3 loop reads CASRKSGGGTDTQYF. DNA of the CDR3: TGTGCCAGCAGGAAGAGCGGGGGGGGCACAGATACGCAGTATTTT.

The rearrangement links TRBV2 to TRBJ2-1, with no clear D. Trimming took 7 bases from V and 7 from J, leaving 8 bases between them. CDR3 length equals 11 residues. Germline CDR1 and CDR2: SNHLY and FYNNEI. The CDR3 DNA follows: TGTGCCAGCATAGTCGGTAATGAGCAGTTCTTC. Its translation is CASIVGNEQFF.

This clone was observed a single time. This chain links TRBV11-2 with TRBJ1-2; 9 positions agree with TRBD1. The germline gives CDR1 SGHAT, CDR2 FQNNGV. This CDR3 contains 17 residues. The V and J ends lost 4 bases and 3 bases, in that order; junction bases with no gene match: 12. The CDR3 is CASSSRDRVTPYYGYTF. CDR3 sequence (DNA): TGTGCCAGCAGCTCCCGGGACAGGGTCACCCCTTACTATGGCTACACCTTC. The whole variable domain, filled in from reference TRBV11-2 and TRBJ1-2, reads EAGVAQSPRYKIIEKRQSVAFWCNPISGHATLYWYQQILGQGPKLLIQFQNNGVVDDSQLPKDRFSAERLKGVDSTLKIQPAKLEDSAVYLCASSSRDRVTPYYGYTFGSGTRLTVV.

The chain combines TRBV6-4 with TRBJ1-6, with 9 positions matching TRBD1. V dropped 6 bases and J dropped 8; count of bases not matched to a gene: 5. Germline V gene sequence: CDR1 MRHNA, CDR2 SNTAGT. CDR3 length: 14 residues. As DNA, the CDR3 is TGTGCCAGCAGCGCGGACAGGGGATATTCACCCCTCCACTTT. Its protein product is CASSADRGYSPLHF.